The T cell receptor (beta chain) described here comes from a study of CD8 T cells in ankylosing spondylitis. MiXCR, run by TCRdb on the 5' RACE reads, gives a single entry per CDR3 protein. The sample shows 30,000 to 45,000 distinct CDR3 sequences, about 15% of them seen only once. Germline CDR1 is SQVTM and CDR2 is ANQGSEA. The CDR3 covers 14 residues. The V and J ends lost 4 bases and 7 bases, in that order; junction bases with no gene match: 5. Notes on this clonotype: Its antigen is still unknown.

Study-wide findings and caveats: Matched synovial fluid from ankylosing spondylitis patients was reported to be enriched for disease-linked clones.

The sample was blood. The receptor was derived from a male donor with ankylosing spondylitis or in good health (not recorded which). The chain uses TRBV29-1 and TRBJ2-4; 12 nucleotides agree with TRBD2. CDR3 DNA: TGCAGCGTTGGGACTAGCGGGATAGGGAACATTCAGTACTTC. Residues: CSVGTSGIGNIQYF.